This TCR beta chain was profiled in a study of blood T cells in healthy people across ages. Study results and limitations: Per million T cells, TCR beta diversity dropped roughly linearly as age increased. There were more naive CD4+ cells and higher diversity in long-lived donors than in aged donors.

V was pared by 3 bases and J by 2 bases, with 11 bases of the junction left unmatched. The germline V gene has CDR1 DFQATT and CDR2 SNEGSKA (reference sequence). The CDR3 consists of 16 residues. Primed by a sample-barcoded 5' primer and a J-beta primer mix, a second PCR proceeded for about 6 to 12 cycles. Tagging of each cDNA molecule was performed by a template-switch adaptor with 12 random nucleotides. One entry per CDR3 protein results from TCRdb running MiXCR on the 5' RACE reads. The table shows 750,000 to 950,000 distinct CDR3 sequences, with roughly 29% occurring only once. On this clonotype: Its antigen is still unknown. A read error may explain this, as a much larger clone is one base away.

These data also formed part of another study, on T cells of mothers and their children. According to that study: Study donors consisted of a few healthy Caucasian mothers and their six children.

Sequencing was performed on blood. The chain couples TRBV20-1 to TRBJ1-1, with 8 bases lining up with TRBD1. The receptor comes from a woman aged 35 to 49 in good health. The CDR3 sequence is CSARTGTGLGNTEAFF. CDR3 nucleotides: TGCAGTGCTAGGACAGGGACAGGTTTAGGAAACACTGAAGCTTTCTTT.